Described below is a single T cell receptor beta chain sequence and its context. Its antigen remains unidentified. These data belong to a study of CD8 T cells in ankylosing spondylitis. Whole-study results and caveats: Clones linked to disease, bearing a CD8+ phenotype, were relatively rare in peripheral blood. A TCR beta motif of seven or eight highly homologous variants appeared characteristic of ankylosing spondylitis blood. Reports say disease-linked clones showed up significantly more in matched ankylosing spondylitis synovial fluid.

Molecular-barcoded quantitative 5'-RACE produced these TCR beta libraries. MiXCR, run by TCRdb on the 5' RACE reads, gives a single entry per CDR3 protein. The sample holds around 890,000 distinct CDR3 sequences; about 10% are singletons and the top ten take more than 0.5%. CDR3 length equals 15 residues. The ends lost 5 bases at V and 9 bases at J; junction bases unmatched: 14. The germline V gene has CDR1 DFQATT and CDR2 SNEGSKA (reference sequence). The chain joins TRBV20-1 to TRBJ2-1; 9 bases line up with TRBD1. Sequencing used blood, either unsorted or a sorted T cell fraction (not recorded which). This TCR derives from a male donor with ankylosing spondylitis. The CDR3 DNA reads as TGCAGTGCTCCGAAGGGGGGACAGGGCACCAGTGAGCAGTTCTTC. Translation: CSAPKGGQGTSEQFF.